These T cell receptor beta chains were read from a single sample in a study of T cells in Graves' hyperthyroidism and ophthalmopathy. In TCRdb, the multiplex PCR reads were re-called with MiXCR into one record per CDR3 protein. The table shows 300,000 to 350,000 distinct CDR3 sequences, with roughly a fifth occurring only once. The sequenced material came from blood. The receptors originated from a woman aged 45 to 65 with Graves' hyperthyroidism. Each CDR3 is given with its conserved first and last residue. D genes are given only for firm matches. A row's size may be missing; if present it is once, few, many or a size class.

j_call v_call d_call clone_size cdr3_aa cdr3_nt
TRBJ1-1 TRBV20-1 - many CSARLGFGEAFF TGCAGTGCTAGATTGGGGTTCGGTGAAGCTTTCTTT
TRBJ2-7 TRBV6-5 TRBD2 - CASSYGTSSYEQYF TGTGCCAGCAGTTACGGGACTAGCTCCTACGAGCAGTACTTC
TRBJ2-5 TRBV12-3/TRBV12-4 - - CASSRVMGETQYF TGTGCCAGCAGCAGGGTCATGGGAGAGACCCAGTACTTC
TRBJ1-1 TRBV7-9 - many CASSLFRDTRTEAFF TGTGCCAGCAGCTTATTTCGGGACACTCGAACTGAAGCTTTCTTT
TRBJ2-7 TRBV4-2 - many CASSQSGAGLAEQYF TGTGCCAGCAGCCAAAGTGGGGCAGGGCTAGCCGAGCAGTACTTC
TRBJ2-1 TRBV7-2 - many CASSLDVANEQFF TGTGCCAGCAGCTTAGACGTCGCCAATGAGCAGTTCTTC
TRBJ2-7 TRBV6-1 - many CASSEEGGRSYEQYF TGTGCCAGCAGTGAAGAGGGGGGGCGCTCCTACGAGCAGTACTTC
TRBJ1-2 TRBV27 TRBD1 few CASSWDRTANYGYTF TGTGCCAGCAGTTGGGACAGGACAGCTAACTATGGCTACACCTTC
TRBJ2-7 TRBV12-3/TRBV12-4 - - CASSFAGTKYEQCF TGTGCCAGCAGTTTCGCCGGGACCAAATACGAGCAGTGCTTC
TRBJ2-4 TRBV20-1 - many CSALVTWGLAKNIQYF TGCAGTGCCCTCGTGACGTGGGGTTTAGCCAAAAACATTCAGTACTTC
TRBJ1-1 TRBV27 TRBD1 many CASSRGGGSMNTEAFF TGTGCCAGCAGTCGAGGGGGCGGGAGCATGAACACTGAAGCTTTCTTT
TRBJ2-2 TRBV6-2/TRBV6-3 TRBD1 - CASSPDRGRNTGELFF TGTGCCAGCAGCCCTGACAGGGGGCGGAACACCGGGGAGCTGTTTTTT
TRBJ2-1 TRBV10-3 TRBD2 many CAISEGSSGAYNEQFF TGTGCCATCAGTGAAGGGTCTAGCGGAGCGTACAATGAGCAGTTCTTC
TRBJ2-7 TRBV27 - many CASSLGGANRGPYEQYF TGTGCCAGCAGTTTGGGAGGGGCGAACAGGGGCCCCTACGAGCAGTACTTC
TRBJ2-5 TRBV7-9 - many CASSTNTPETQYF TGTGCCAGCAGCACCAACACACCAGAGACCCAGTACTTC
TRBJ1-3 TRBV7-8 - - CASSHRLGNTIYF TGTGCCAGCAGCCATCGATTGGGAAACACCATATATTTT